The TCR beta chain under discussion was sequenced for a study of early T cells in non-severe SARS-CoV-2 infection. The CDR3 runs to 18 residues. V lost 7 bases, J lost 3 bases, and 17 bases stayed unmatched. MiXCR was run by TCRdb on the 5' RACE reads, yielding one entry per CDR3 protein. This table has about 64,000 distinct CDR3 sequences, approximately 10% appearing once. The receptor was derived from an adult who was a healthcare worker with PCR-confirmed SARS-CoV-2 infection or an uninfected control (not recorded which). The V and J genes are TRBV12-3 or TRBV12-4 and TRBJ2-5; 10 bases map to TRBD2. The source material was whole blood, sampled at baseline. CDR3 nucleotide sequence: TGTGCCAGCATCCAAGGGACTAGCGTCTCCGATCAGGAAGAGACCCAGTACTTC. It is translated as CASIQGTSVSDQEETQYF.